This record covers a single TCR beta chain. Data came from immunoSEQ multiplex PCR; TCRdb stores just in-frame clones and leaves some out. This table has under 75,000 clones, 80% to 90% appearing once. This sample stems from a study of blood T cell repertoires in COVID-19. The TCR originated in a young man with acute or convalescent COVID-19. What was sequenced was peripheral blood.

In DNA, the CDR3 is TGTGCCAGCAGCCTGGGACAGATCTACGAGCAGTACGTC. It is translated as CASSLGQIYEQYV. This chain uses TRBV7-9 with TRBJ2-7; 7 bases are shared with TRBD1. J gave up 3 bases and V 5 bases, and 4 bases lay outside the gene matches. The CDR3 runs to 13 residues. Germline V gives CDR1 SEHNR, CDR2 FQNEAQ (reference sequence).